This T cell receptor (beta chain) is drawn from a study of identical twins. Study findings and constraints: The models gave estimates that fell short of the out-of-frame TCR alpha sharing seen in monozygotic twins.

TCRdb re-called the 5' RACE reads with MiXCR, one entry per CDR3 protein. Here the sample spans 500,000 to 650,000 distinct CDR3 sequences, 7.1% being singletons. The CDR3 spans 18 residues. V shed 3 bases and J 0 bases; nucleotides not matched to a gene: 12. CDR1 SGHVS and CDR2 FNYEAQ come from the germline V gene. Concerning this clonotype itself: Its antigen is unidentified.

All donors comprised healthy Caucasians. This same sample was also taken into another study, of yellow fever vaccine responses in identical twins.

Source material: PBMCs. This sequence joins TRBV7-6 and TRBJ2-3, with 7 bases that match TRBD2. The sequence derives from a woman aged 18-35 years in good health. CDR3 nucleotides: TGTGCCAGCAGCTTGTACAGCGGGACGTTGGGGAGCACAGATACGCAGTATTTT. As protein: CASSLYSGTLGSTDTQYF. The full variable domain, with the rest looked up from reference TRBV7-6 and TRBJ2-3, is GAGVSQSPRYKVTKRGQDVALRCDPISGHVSLYWYRQALGQGPEFLTYFNYEAQQDKSGLPNDRFSAERPEGSISTLTIQRTEQRDSAMYRCASSLYSGTLGSTDTQYFGPGTRLTVL.